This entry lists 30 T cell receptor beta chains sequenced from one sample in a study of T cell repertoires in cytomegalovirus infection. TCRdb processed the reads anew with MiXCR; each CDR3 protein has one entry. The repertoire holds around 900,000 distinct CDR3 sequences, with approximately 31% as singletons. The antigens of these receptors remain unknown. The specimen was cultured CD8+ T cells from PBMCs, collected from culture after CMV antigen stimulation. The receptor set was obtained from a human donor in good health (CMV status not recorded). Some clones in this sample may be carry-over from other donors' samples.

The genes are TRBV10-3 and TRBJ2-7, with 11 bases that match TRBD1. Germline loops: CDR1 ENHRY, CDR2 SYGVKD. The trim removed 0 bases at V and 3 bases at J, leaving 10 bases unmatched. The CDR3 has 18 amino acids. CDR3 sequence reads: CAISESGDRGFLGYEQYV. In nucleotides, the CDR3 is TGTGCCATCAGTGAGTCGGGGGACAGGGGGTTCTTAGGCTACGAGCAGTACGTC.

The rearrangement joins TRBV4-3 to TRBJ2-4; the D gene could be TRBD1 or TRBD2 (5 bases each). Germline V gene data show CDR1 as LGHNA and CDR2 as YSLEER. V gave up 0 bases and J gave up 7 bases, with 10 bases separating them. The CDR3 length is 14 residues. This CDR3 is CASSQDSGANIQYF. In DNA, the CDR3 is TGCGCCAGCAGCCAAGATTCCGGGGCCAACATTCAGTACTTC.

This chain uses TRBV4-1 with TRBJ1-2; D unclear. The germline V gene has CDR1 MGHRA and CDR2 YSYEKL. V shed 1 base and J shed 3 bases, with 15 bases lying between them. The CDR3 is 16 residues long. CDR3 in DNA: TGCGCCAGCAGCCAAGTTTCCATGGGGTTAGACTATGGCTACACCTTC. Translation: CASSQVSMGLDYGYTF.

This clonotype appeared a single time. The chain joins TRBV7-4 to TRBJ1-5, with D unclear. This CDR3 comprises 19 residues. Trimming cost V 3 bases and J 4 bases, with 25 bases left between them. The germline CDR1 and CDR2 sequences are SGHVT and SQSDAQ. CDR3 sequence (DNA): TGTGCCAGCAGCTTTAGGCCGAGTGGTGAGGGAGGGATGAATCAGCCCCAGCATTTT. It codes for CASSFRPSGEGGMNQPQHF.

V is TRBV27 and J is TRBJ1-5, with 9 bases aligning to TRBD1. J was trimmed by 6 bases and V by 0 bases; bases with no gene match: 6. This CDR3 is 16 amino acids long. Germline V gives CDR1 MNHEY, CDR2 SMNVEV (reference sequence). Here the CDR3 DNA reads TGTGCCAGCAGTTTATCCGGGACAGGGATAGGTCAGCCCCAGCATTTT. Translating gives CASSLSGTGIGQPQHF.

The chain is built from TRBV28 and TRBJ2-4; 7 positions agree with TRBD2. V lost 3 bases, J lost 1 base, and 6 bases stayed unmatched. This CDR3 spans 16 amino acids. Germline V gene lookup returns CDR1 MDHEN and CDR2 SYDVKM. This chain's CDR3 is CASSLLNGGAKNIQYF. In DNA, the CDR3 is TGTGCCAGCAGTTTGTTAAACGGGGGGGCCAAAAACATTCAGTACTTC.

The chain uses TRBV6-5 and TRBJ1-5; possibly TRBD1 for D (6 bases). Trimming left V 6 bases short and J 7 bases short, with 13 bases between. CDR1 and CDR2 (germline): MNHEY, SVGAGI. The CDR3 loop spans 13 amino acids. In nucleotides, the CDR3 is TGTGCCAGCAGCGATCTGGGGGCCCAGCCCCAGCATTTT. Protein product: CASSDLGAQPQHF.

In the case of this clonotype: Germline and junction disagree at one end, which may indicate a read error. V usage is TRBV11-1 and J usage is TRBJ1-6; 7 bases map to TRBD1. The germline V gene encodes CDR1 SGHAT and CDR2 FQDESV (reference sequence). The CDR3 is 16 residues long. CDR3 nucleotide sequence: TGTGCCAACAGCTTGACCCGGGAGAGGACAGGCTCACCCCTCCACTTT. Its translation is CANSLTRERTGSPLHF.

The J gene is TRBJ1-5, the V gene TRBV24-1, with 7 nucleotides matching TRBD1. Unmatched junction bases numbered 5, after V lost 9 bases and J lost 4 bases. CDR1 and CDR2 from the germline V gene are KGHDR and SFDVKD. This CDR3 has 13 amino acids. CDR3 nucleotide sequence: TGTGCCACCGGTGGACAGGAGAATCAGCCCCAGCATTTT. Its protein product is CATGGQENQPQHF.

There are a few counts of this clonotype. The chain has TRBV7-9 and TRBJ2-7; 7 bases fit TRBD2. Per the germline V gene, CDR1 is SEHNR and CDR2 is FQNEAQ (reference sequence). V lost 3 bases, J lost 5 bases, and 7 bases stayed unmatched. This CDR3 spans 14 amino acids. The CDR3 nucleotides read TGTGCCAGCAGCTTGATTGAGCGGGGAGACGAGCAGTACTTC. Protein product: CASSLIERGDEQYF.

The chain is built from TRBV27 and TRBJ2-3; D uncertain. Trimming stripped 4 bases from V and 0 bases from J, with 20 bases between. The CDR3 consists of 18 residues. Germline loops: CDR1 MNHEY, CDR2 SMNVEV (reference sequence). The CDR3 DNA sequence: TGTGCCAGCAGTTGGGCCCGAGGTCTAACTACTAGCACAGATACGCAGTATTTT. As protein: CASSWARGLTTSTDTQYF.

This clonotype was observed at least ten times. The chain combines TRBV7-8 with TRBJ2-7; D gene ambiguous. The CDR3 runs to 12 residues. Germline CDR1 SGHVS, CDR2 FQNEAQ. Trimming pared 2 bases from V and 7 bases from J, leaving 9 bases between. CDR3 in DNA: TGTGCCAGCAGCTTAAGAGACATGGAGCAGTACGTC. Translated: CASSLRDMEQYV.

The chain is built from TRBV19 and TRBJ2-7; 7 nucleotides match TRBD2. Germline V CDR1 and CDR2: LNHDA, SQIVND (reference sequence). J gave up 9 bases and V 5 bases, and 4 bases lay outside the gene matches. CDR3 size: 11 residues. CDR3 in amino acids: CASSPGGRQYF. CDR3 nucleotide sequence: TGTGCCAGTAGTCCAGGCGGGAGGCAGTACTTC.

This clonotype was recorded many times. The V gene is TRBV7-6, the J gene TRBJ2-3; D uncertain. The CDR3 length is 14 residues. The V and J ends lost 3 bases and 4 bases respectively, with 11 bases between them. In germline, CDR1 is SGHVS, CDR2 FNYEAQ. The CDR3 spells CASSFSPLPDTQYF. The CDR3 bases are TGTGCCAGCAGCTTTTCGCCACTCCCAGATACGCAGTATTTT.

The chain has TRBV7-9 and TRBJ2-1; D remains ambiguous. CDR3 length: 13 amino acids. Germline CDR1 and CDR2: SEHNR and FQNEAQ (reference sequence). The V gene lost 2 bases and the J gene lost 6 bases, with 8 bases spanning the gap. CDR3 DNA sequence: TGTGCCAGCAGCTTAATCCAGTTCAATGAGCAGTTCTTC. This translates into CASSLIQFNEQFF.

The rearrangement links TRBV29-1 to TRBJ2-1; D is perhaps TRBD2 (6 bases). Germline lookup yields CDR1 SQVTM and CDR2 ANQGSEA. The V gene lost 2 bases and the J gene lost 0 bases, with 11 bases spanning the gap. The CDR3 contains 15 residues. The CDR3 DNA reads TGCAGCGTTGAAACGGGGGAAAGCTCCTACAATGAGCAGTTCTTC. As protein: CSVETGESSYNEQFF.

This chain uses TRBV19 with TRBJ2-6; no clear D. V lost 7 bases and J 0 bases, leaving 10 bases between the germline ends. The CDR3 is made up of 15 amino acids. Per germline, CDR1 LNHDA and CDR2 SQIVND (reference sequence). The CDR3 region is CASTLGSSGANVLTF. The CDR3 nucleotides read TGTGCCAGTACCCTAGGGTCCTCTGGGGCCAACGTCCTGACTTTC. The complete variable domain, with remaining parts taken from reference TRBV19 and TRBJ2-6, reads DGGITQSPKYLFRKEGQNVTLSCEQNLNHDAMYWYRQDPGQGLRLIYYSQIVNDFQKGDIAEGYSVSREKKESFPLTVTSAQKNPTAFYLCASTLGSSGANVLTFGAGSRLTVL.

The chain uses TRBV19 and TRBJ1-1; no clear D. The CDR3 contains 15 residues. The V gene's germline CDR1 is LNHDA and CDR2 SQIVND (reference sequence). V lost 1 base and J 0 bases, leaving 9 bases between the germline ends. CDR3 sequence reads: CASSIGSALNTEAFF. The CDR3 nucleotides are TGTGCCAGTAGTATAGGGTCAGCACTGAACACTGAAGCTTTCTTT.

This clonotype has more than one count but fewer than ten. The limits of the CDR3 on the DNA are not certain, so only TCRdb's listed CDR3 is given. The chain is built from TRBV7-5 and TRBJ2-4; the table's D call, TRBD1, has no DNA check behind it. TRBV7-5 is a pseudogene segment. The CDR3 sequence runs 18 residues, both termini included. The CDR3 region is CISVSDFRGLVTKNIQYF.

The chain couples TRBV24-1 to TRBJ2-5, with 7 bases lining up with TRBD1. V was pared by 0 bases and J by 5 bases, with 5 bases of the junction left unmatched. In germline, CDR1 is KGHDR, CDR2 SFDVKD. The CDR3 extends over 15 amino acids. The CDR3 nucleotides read TGTGCCACCAGTGATTTGGACAGGGAAGGCGAGACCCAGTACTTC. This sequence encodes CATSDLDREGETQYF.

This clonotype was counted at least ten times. The CDR3 here is CASSGGGYEQYF. The CDR3 DNA sequence: TGTGCCAGCAGTGGCGGGGGTTACGAGCAGTACTTC. The V and J genes are TRBV7-9 and TRBJ2-7; 7 bases are shared with TRBD2. V shed 6 bases and J 4 bases; nucleotides not matched to a gene: 3. Germline V gene lookup returns CDR1 SEHNR and CDR2 FQNEAQ (reference sequence). The CDR3 totals 12 residues.

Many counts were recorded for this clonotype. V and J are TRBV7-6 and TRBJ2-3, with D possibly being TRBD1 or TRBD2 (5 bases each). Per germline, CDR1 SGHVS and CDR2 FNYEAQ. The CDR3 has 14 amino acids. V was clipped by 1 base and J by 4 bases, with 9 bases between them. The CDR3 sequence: CASSLVQGADTQYF. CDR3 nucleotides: TGTGCCAGCAGCTTAGTTCAGGGAGCAGATACGCAGTATTTT.

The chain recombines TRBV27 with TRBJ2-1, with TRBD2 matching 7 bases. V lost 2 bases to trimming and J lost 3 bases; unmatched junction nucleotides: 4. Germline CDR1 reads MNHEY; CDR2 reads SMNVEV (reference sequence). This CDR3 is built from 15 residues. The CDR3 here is CASSLLGGFYNEQFF. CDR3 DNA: TGTGCCAGCAGTTTACTCGGGGGGTTCTACAATGAGCAGTTCTTC.

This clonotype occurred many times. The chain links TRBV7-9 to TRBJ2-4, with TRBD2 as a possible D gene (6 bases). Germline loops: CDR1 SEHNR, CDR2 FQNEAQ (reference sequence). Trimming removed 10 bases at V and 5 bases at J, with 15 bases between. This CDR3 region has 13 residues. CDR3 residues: CATTGGGENIQYF. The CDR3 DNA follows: TGTGCCACCACCGGGGGAGGCGAAAACATTCAGTACTTC. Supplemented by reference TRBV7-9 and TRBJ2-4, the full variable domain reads DTGVSQNPRHKITKRGQNVTFRCDPISEHNRLYWYRQTLGQGPEFLTYFQNEAQLEKSRLLSDRFSAERPKGSFSTLEIQRTEQGDSAMYLCATTGGGENIQYFGAGTRLSVL.

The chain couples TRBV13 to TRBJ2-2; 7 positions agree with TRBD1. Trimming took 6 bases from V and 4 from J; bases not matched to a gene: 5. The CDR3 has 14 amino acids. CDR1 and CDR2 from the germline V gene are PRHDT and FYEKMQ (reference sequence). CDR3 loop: CASRDRVFTGELFF. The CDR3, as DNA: TGTGCCAGCAGAGACAGGGTTTTCACCGGGGAGCTGTTTTTT.

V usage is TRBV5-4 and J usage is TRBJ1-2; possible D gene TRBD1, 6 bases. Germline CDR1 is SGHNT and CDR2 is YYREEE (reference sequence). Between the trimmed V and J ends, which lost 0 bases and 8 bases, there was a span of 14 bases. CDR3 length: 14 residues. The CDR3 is CASSLVGAENGYTF. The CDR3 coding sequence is TGTGCCAGCAGCTTGGTGGGGGCGGAGAACGGCTACACCTTC. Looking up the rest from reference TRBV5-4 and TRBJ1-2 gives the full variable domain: ETGVTQSPTHLIKTRGQQVTLRCSSQSGHNTVSWYQQALGQGPQFIFQYYREEENGRGNFPPRFSGLQFPNYSSELNVNALELDDSALYLCASSLVGAENGYTFGSGTRLTVV.

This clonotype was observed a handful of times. The CDR3: CASSLVRGRDEQFF. The CDR3 DNA sequence: TGTGCCAGCAGTCTGGTGAGGGGGCGGGATGAGCAGTTCTTC. This rearrangement joins TRBV27 to TRBJ2-1; 7 bases fit TRBD1. CDR3 size: 14 residues. The germline V gene encodes CDR1 MNHEY and CDR2 SMNVEV (reference sequence). V gave up 5 bases and J gave up 8 bases; unmatched junction bases: 9.

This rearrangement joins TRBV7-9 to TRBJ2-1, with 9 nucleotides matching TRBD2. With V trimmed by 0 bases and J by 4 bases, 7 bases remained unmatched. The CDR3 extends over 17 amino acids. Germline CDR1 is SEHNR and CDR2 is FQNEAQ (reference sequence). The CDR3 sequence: CASSLASGGGGYNEQFF. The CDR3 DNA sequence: TGTGCCAGCAGCTTAGCTTCTGGCGGGGGGGGATACAATGAGCAGTTCTTC. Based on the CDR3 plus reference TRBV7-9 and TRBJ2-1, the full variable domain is DTGVSQNPRHKITKRGQNVTFRCDPISEHNRLYWYRQTLGQGPEFLTYFQNEAQLEKSRLLSDRFSAERPKGSFSTLEIQRTEQGDSAMYLCASSLASGGGGYNEQFFGPGTRLTVL.

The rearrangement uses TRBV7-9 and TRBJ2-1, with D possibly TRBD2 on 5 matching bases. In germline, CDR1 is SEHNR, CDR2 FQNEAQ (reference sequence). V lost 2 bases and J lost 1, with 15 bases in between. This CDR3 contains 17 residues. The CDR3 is CASSLIVARGSYNEQFF. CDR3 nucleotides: TGTGCCAGCAGCTTAATAGTGGCCCGGGGTTCCTACAATGAGCAGTTCTTC.

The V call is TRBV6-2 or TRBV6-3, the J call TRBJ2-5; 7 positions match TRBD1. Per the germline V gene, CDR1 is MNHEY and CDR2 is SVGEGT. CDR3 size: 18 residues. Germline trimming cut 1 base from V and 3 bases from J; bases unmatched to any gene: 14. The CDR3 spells CASSYFSSPGGTEETQYF. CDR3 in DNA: TGTGCCAGCAGTTACTTTTCATCCCCAGGGGGAACCGAAGAGACCCAGTACTTC.